This TCR beta chain was retrieved from a study of blood T cell repertoires in COVID-19. Study context: COVID-19 samples, acute and convalescent, were from the United States, Italy and Spain. Nucleic acid was either cDNA or gDNA, and it came from T cells, B-cell-depleted T cells, or PBMCs.

Trimming removed 5 bases from V and 11 bases from J, with 16 bases in between. The germline V gene encodes CDR1 SGHTA and CDR2 FQGNSA. The CDR3 consists of 14 residues. Profiling relied on immunoSEQ multiplex PCR, and the TCRdb table lists in-frame clones only, not all of them. This table holds 46,000 or so clones, 90% found once. This TCR came from a man between 65 and 79 years old with active COVID-19. The source material was peripheral blood. The gene calls are TRBV7-2 and TRBJ1-6, with D possibly matching TRBD1 (6 bases). CDR3 loop: CASSQRGAGAPLHF. The DNA for the CDR3 is TGTGCCAGCAGCCAGCGGGGGGCAGGGGCACCCCTCCACTTT.